The 27 T cell receptor beta chains below come from one sample, sequenced in a study of blood T cell repertoires in COVID-19. The table came from immunoSEQ multiplex PCR; TCRdb's copy has only in-frame clones and leaves some out. The table includes about 500,000 clones, roughly 89% detected once. The sequenced sample was peripheral blood. These TCRs come from a man between 18 and 29 years old with COVID-19, enrolled during active disease.

This clone was seen once. The chain employs TRBV6-5 and TRBJ1-6; D may be TRBD1 (5 bases). Germline V gene lookup returns CDR1 MNHEY and CDR2 SVGAGI. The germline V and J ends were trimmed by 2 bases and 10 bases, with 18 bases remaining between them. The CDR3 length is 16 residues. The chain's CDR3 is CASSYLGGVTGSPLHF. DNA of the CDR3: TGTGCCAGCAGTTACCTCGGAGGGGTAACAGGATCACCCCTCCACTTT.

The chain recombines TRBV28 with TRBJ2-7; D remains ambiguous. V was shortened by 2 bases and J by 12 bases, with 11 bases between the two germline ends. This CDR3 is built from 11 residues. Germline CDR1 reads MDHEN; CDR2 reads SYDVKM. The CDR3 DNA reads TGTGCCAGCAGTTTAACATCTGAATGGTACTTC. This gives the protein CASSLTSEWYF. The whole variable domain, remainder taken from reference TRBV28 and TRBJ2-7, is DVKVTQSSRYLVKRTGEKVFLECVQDMDHENMFWYRQDPGLGLRLIYFSYDVKMKEKGDIPEGYSVSREKKERFSLILESASTNQTSMYLCASSLTSEWYFGPGTRLTVT.

The rearrangement joins TRBV2 to TRBJ2-1; the match to TRBD2 covers 10 bases. With 11 bases clipped from V and 5 bases from J, the junction kept 9 bases outside the gene matches. Germline assignment: CDR1 SNHLY and CDR2 FYNNEI. The CDR3 covers 14 residues. The CDR3 DNA reads as TGTGCCGTCCAGTGGACTAGCGGTGACAATGAGCAGTTCTTC. Protein sequence: CAVQWTSGDNEQFF.

This chain links TRBV5-6 with TRBJ1-6; 7 positions match TRBD1. CDR1 is SGHDT, CDR2 YYEEEE, per germline. This CDR3 has 14 amino acids. After removal of 0 bases from V and 10 bases from J, the junction contained 4 bases not matched to a gene. CDR3 in DNA: TGTGCCAGCAGCTTGGAAAGGGGGCGATCACCCCTCCACTTT. Residues: CASSLERGRSPLHF.

The CDR3 loop is CASSQRAGQGSEQYF. CDR3 DNA sequence: TGTGCCAGCAGCCAACGGGCGGGACAGGGCTCCGAGCAGTACTTC. This rearrangement joins TRBV6-5 to TRBJ2-7; 9 nucleotides line up with TRBD1. The germline V gene has CDR1 MNHEY and CDR2 SVGAGI. The CDR3 totals 15 residues. After removal of 6 bases from V and 6 bases from J, the junction contained 12 bases not matched to a gene.

CDR3: CASSQVYLAGGPYEQYF. For the CDR3, the DNA is TGTGCCAGCAGCCAAGTTTACCTAGCGGGAGGCCCCTACGAGCAGTACTTC. J is TRBJ2-7 and V is TRBV14; 11 nucleotides align to TRBD2. Germline CDR1 reads SGHDN; CDR2 reads FVKESK. Trimming cost V 1 base and J 2 bases; bases outside gene matches: 7. The CDR3 covers 17 residues.

The rearrangement joins TRBV5-6 to TRBJ2-7; possible D gene TRBD2, 6 bases. The CDR3 has 14 residues. Between the trimmed V and J ends, which lost 1 base and 0 bases, there was a span of 8 bases. CDR1 and CDR2 (germline): SGHDT, YYEEEE. CDR3 DNA sequence: TGTGCCAGCAGCTTGTTCGGGAGCTCCTACGAGCAGTACTTC. Its translation: CASSLFGSSYEQYF.

The gene calls are TRBV27 and TRBJ2-7; possible D gene TRBD1, 6 bases. V lost 3 bases and J lost 3, with 12 bases in between. The CDR3 loop spans 14 amino acids. Germline CDR1 and CDR2: MNHEY and SMNVEV (reference sequence). The CDR3 region is CASSFGDRYYEQYF. In DNA, the CDR3 is TGTGCCAGCAGTTTCGGTGACAGGTACTACGAGCAGTACTTC.

The chain uses TRBV5-6 and TRBJ2-3; 10 bases are a match to TRBD2. Germline V CDR1 and CDR2: SGHDT, YYEEEE. V gave up 4 bases and J gave up 0 bases; unmatched junction bases: 5. CDR3 length equals 16 residues. This CDR3 is CASSPMTSGSTDTQYF. CDR3 sequence (DNA): TGTGCCAGCAGCCCAATGACTAGCGGGAGCACAGATACGCAGTATTTT.

The V call is TRBV6-2 or TRBV6-3, the J call TRBJ2-1; 12 bases are a match to TRBD2. The length of the CDR3 is 18 residues. Trimming at V came to 3 bases and at J to 3 bases, leaving 9 bases not matched to a gene. Per germline, CDR1 MNHEY and CDR2 SVGEGT. CDR3 loop: CASSYRASGGADYNEQFF. In DNA form, the CDR3 reads TGTGCCAGCAGTTATCGGGCTAGCGGGGGGGCTGACTACAATGAGCAGTTCTTC.

V usage is TRBV27 and J usage is TRBJ2-3; no clear D. Germline values: CDR1 MNHEY, CDR2 SMNVEV (reference sequence). The CDR3 covers 13 residues. V lost 6 bases and J 8 bases, leaving 15 bases between the germline ends. DNA for the CDR3: TGTGCCAGCAGCCCGAGTTTCGGCGGTACGCAGTATTTT. Translation: CASSPSFGGTQYF.

The chain is built from TRBV2 and TRBJ2-1; 14 nucleotides line up with TRBD2. Germline V gene data show CDR1 as SNHLY and CDR2 as FYNNEI. The CDR3 loop spans 14 amino acids. V lost 6 bases and J lost 7; bases outside the gene matches: 2. The CDR3 DNA reads TGTGCCAGCAGGGGGACTAGCGGGGGAAATGAGCAGTTCTTC. This translates into CASRGTSGGNEQFF.

V and J are TRBV5-1 and TRBJ2-2, with 11 bases that match TRBD2. This CDR3 is built from 16 residues. The germline CDR1 and CDR2 sequences are SGHRS and YFSETQ. With V trimmed by 2 bases and J by 6 bases, 6 bases remained unmatched. The CDR3 coding sequence is TGCGCCAGCAGCTTCCCGACTAGCGGGGTGTCCGGGGAGCTGTTTTTT. It yields the protein CASSFPTSGVSGELFF.

V gene TRBV19 combines with J gene TRBJ1-1; D may be TRBD1 (5 bases). Trimming shortened V by 4 bases and J by 3 bases, and 18 bases separated the two germline ends. In germline, CDR1 is LNHDA, CDR2 SQIVND (reference sequence). There are 16 residues in the CDR3. CDR3 sequence reads: CASSTESRGKYTEAFF. The CDR3, as DNA: TGTGCCAGTAGTACCGAATCAAGGGGCAAATACACTGAAGCTTTCTTT.

The CDR3 region is CASSSPGGYNEQFF. The CDR3 DNA reads as TGTGCCAGCAGCTCCCCGGGAGGGTACAATGAGCAGTTCTTC. The chain combines TRBV11-2 with TRBJ2-1, with 8 bases identical to TRBD2. CDR3 size: 14 residues. Germline CDR1 and CDR2: SGHAT and FQNNGV. Losses at the gene ends were 4 bases for V and 4 bases for J; bases not matched to a gene: 3.

The chain couples TRBV5-1 to TRBJ1-6; D is uncertain. Trimming stripped 0 bases from V and 10 bases from J, with 11 bases between. This CDR3 has 14 residues. CDR1 is SGHRS, CDR2 YFSETQ, per germline. The CDR3 spells CASSLGEGGSPLHF. The DNA for the CDR3 is TGCGCCAGCAGCTTGGGAGAGGGTGGCTCACCCCTCCACTTT.

V and J are TRBV19 and TRBJ2-1; 9 bases align to TRBD1. Trimming took 8 bases from V and 3 from J; bases not matched to a gene: 8. The CDR3 covers 15 residues. Per germline, CDR1 LNHDA and CDR2 SQIVND (reference sequence). Here the CDR3 reads CASGRGTGSYNEQFF. The CDR3 bases are TGTGCCAGTGGGAGGGGGACAGGGAGCTACAATGAGCAGTTCTTC.

This rearrangement joins TRBV18 to TRBJ2-5; TRBD1 agrees at 10 bases. This CDR3 is 14 amino acids long. CDR1 KGHSH and CDR2 LQKENI come from the germline V gene. With V trimmed by 8 bases and J by 3 bases, 6 bases remained unmatched. The CDR3 coding sequence is TGTGCCAGCAGATCCGGGACAGGGGAAGAGACCCAGTACTTC. Protein: CASRSGTGEETQYF.

This chain connects TRBV19 to TRBJ2-3; a weak D match, TRBD1 (6 bases). Trimming took 7 bases from V and 3 from J, leaving 26 bases between them. Germline loops: CDR1 LNHDA, CDR2 SQIVND (reference sequence). The CDR3 runs to 18 residues. CDR3: CASISDGKQGQGTDTQYF. CDR3 DNA sequence: TGTGCCAGTATCTCTGATGGTAAACAGGGCCAAGGGACAGATACGCAGTATTTT.

The chain combines TRBV5-1 with TRBJ2-3, with a weak D call TRBD2 (7 bases). From germline, CDR1 is SGHRS and CDR2 YFSETQ. The CDR3 is 15 amino acids. The V and J ends lost 3 bases and 1 base respectively, with 12 bases between them. CDR3 loop: CASSSGEGGTDTQYF. The CDR3 DNA reads as TGCGCCAGCAGCTCCGGGGAGGGGGGCACAGATACGCAGTATTTT.

This chain uses TRBV2 with TRBJ1-6, with no clear D. V was trimmed by 8 bases and J by 7 bases, leaving 12 bases between them. This CDR3 has 13 residues. Germline-derived CDR1 and CDR2 are SNHLY and FYNNEI. CDR3 nucleotide sequence: TGTGCCAGCGGGAGGGAAAACAATTCACCCCTCCACTTT. This codes for CASGRENNSPLHF.

J is TRBJ1-1 and V is TRBV6-2 or TRBV6-3, with D unclear. V was shortened by 2 bases and J by 1 base, with 11 bases between the two germline ends. Per germline, CDR1 MNHEY and CDR2 SVGEGT. The CDR3 covers 15 residues. CDR3 sequence: CASSYALRWNTEAFF. The CDR3 nucleotides are TGTGCCAGCAGTTACGCCCTGAGGTGGAACACTGAAGCTTTCTTT.

V usage is TRBV5-5 and J usage is TRBJ1-1, with TRBD1 matching over 7 bases. Per the germline V gene, CDR1 is SGHKS and CDR2 is YYEKEE (reference sequence). With V trimmed by 2 bases and J by 5 bases, 6 bases remained unmatched. This CDR3 comprises 14 residues. CDR3 residues: CASSFLDRETEAFF. In DNA, the CDR3 is TGTGCCAGCAGCTTCCTCGACAGGGAAACTGAAGCTTTCTTT.

This clone appeared once. V gene TRBV3-1 (or the pseudogene TRBV3-2) combines with J gene TRBJ1-5; D call uncertain. Trimming shortened V by 5 bases and J by 4 bases, and 9 bases separated the two germline ends. Germline V CDR1 and CDR2: LGHDT, YNNKEL (reference sequence). The CDR3 loop spans 13 amino acids. The CDR3 reads CASSSRGNQPQHF. DNA of the CDR3: TGTGCCAGCAGCTCCCGCGGGAATCAGCCCCAGCATTTT.

This clone was recorded a few times. The chain is built from TRBV25-1 and TRBJ1-4; D might be TRBD1 (6 bases). The CDR3 length is 15 residues. The germline gives CDR1 MGHDK, CDR2 SYGVNS. The V gene lost 5 bases and the J gene lost 0 bases, with 10 bases spanning the gap. The CDR3 coding sequence is TGTGCCAGCAGTAGCACAGGGTCAACTAATGAAAAACTGTTTTTT. It specifies CASSSTGSTNEKLFF. The full variable domain, in which reference TRBV25-1 and TRBJ1-4 provide the parts outside the CDR3, is EADIYQTPRYLVIGTGKKITLECSQTMGHDKMYWYQQDPGMELHLIHYSYGVNSTEKGDLSSESTVSRIRTEHFPLTLESARPSHTSQYLCASSSTGSTNEKLFFGSGTQLSVL.

The chain carries TRBV2 and TRBJ2-2, with unresolved D. The CDR3 runs 11 residues. Deletions cut 8 bases from V and 7 bases from J, with 8 bases between. The germline V gene encodes CDR1 SNHLY and CDR2 FYNNEI. Written as DNA, the CDR3 is TGTGCCAGCTGTTCGGGCGGGGAGCTGTTTTTT. Translation gives CASCSGGELFF.

The chain couples TRBV19 to TRBJ1-5; no clear D gene. Germline V gives CDR1 LNHDA, CDR2 SQIVND (reference sequence). V shed 10 bases and J shed 0 bases, with 16 bases lying between them. This CDR3 has 15 residues. This chain's CDR3 is CATQDHGNSNQPQHF. The CDR3 region has the DNA TGTGCCACCCAAGATCACGGGAATAGCAATCAGCCCCAGCATTTT.